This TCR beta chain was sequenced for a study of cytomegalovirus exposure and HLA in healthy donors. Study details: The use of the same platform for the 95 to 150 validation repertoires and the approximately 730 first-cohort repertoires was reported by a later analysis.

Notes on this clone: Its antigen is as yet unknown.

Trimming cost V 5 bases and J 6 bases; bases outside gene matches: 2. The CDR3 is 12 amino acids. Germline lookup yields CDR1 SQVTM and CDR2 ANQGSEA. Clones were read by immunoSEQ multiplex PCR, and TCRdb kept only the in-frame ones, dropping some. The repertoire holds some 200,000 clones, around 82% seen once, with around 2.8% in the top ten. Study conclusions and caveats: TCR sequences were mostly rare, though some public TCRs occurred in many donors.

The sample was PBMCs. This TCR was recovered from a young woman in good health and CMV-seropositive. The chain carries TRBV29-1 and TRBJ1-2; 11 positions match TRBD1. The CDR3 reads CSVWTGGDGYTF. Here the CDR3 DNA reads TGCAGCGTTTGGACAGGGGGCGATGGCTACACCTTC.